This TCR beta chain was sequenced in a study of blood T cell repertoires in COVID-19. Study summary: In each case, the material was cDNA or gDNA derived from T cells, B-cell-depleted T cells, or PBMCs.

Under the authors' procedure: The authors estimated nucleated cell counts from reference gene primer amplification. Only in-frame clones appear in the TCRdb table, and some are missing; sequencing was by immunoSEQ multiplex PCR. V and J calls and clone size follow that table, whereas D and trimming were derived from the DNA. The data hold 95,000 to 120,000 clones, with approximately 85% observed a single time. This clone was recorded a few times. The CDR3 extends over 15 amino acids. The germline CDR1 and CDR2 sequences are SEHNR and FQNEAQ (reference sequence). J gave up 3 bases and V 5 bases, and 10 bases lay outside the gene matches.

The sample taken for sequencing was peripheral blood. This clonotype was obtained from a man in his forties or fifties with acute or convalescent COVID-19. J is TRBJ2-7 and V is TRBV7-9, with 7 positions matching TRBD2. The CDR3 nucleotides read TGTGCCAGCAGCCCGAGCGGGGCGCTCAACTACGAGCAGTACTTC. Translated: CASSPSGALNYEQYF.